The 31 T cell receptor beta chains given below trace back to one sample, sequenced in a study of spatial heterogeneity in lung cancer. Time point in this sample: blood at routine non-recurrence follow-up after resection. TCRdb ran MiXCR on the 5' RACE reads and lists one entry per CDR3 protein. The sample has around 70,000 distinct CDR3 sequences; less than 9.5% are singletons. Sequencing was performed on PBMCs, taken at follow-up. The receptors were sampled from a female donor with early-stage non-small cell lung cancer.

At least ten counts were recorded for this clonotype. The chain has TRBV5-1 and TRBJ2-1, with D maybe TRBD2 (6 bases). This CDR3 has 14 residues. CDR1 SGHRS and CDR2 YFSETQ come from the germline V gene. Trimming shortened V by 4 bases and J by 5 bases, and 13 bases separated the two germline ends. The CDR3 sequence is CASSVSGYDNEQFF. DNA for the CDR3: TGCGCCAGCAGCGTTAGCGGTTACGACAATGAGCAGTTCTTC.

The chain carries TRBV5-1 and TRBJ2-3, with 8 bases aligning to TRBD1. Germline-derived CDR1 and CDR2 are SGHRS and YFSETQ. This CDR3 is built from 14 residues. The V gene end was trimmed by 6 bases and the J gene end by 4 bases; junction bases not matched to a gene: 7. The CDR3 sequence is CASIPGGASDTQYF. The CDR3 region has the DNA TGCGCCAGCATCCCAGGGGGCGCATCAGATACGCAGTATTTT.

V usage is TRBV3-1 and J usage is TRBJ2-1; D ambiguous. V lost 3 bases to trimming and J lost 7 bases, with 10 bases between them. The germline gives CDR1 LGHDT, CDR2 YNNKEL (reference sequence). The CDR3 runs 13 residues. The CDR3 DNA reads TGTGCCAGCAGCCAGTACATAGGGAATGAGCAGTTCTTC. Protein sequence: CASSQYIGNEQFF.

The sample holds a few counts of this clonotype. The rearrangement uses TRBV6-6 and TRBJ2-1, with TRBD1 identical over 7 bases. Germline V gene data show CDR1 as MNHNY and CDR2 as SVGAGI (reference sequence). Germline trimming cut 6 bases from V and 9 bases from J; bases unmatched to any gene: 11. The CDR3 covers 14 residues. CDR3: CASRTGTDKLEQFF. The DNA of the CDR3 is TGTGCCAGCAGGACCGGGACAGACAAACTTGAGCAGTTCTTC.

This clonotype was seen many times. The rearrangement uses TRBV29-1 and TRBJ2-7; D possibly corresponds to TRBD2 (6 bases). The V gene lost 0 bases and the J gene lost 2 bases, with 14 bases spanning the gap. Germline CDR1 and CDR2: SQVTM and ANQGSEA. The CDR3 contains 15 residues. The CDR3 region is CSVEDGGSATYEQYF. CDR3 DNA: TGCAGCGTTGAAGATGGGGGGTCGGCTACCTACGAGCAGTACTTC.

This clonotype was counted many times. This sequence joins TRBV11-3 and TRBJ2-2; D possibly corresponds to TRBD1 (5 bases). Trimming shortened V by 5 bases and J by 1 base, and 14 bases separated the two germline ends. This CDR3 spans 16 amino acids. Germline V gene data show CDR1 as SGHNT and CDR2 as YENEEA. DNA for the CDR3: TGTGCCAGCAGCCACGGACACCCGGTGAACACCGGGGAGCTGTTTTTT. Translating gives CASSHGHPVNTGELFF.

The table lists this clonotype with a few counts. The chain uses TRBV7-8 and TRBJ2-5, with 9 bases fitting TRBD2. Germline CDR1 SGHVS, CDR2 FQNEAQ. The CDR3 spans 18 residues. V lost 1 base and J lost 2; bases outside the gene matches: 11. The CDR3 DNA sequence: TGTGCCAGCAGCTTAGGGCGTCTAGCGGGAAGGAGGCAAGAGACCCAGTACTTC. This translates into CASSLGRLAGRRQETQYF.

The genes are TRBV7-9 and TRBJ2-1; D perhaps matches TRBD1 (5 bases). With 7 bases removed from V and 10 bases from J, the gap between germline ends came to 23 bases. Germline loops: CDR1 SEHNR, CDR2 FQNEAQ (reference sequence). This CDR3 comprises 15 residues. The CDR3 DNA reads TGTGCCAGCATCCAACCCCGAGTGGGGCTTATCGAGCAGTTCTTC. This codes for CASIQPRVGLIEQFF. The full variable domain, rest sourced from reference TRBV7-9 and TRBJ2-1, is DTGVSQNPRHKITKRGQNVTFRCDPISEHNRLYWYRQTLGQGPEFLTYFQNEAQLEKSRLLSDRFSAERPKGSFSTLEIQRTEQGDSAMYLCASIQPRVGLIEQFFGPGTRLTVL.

Many counts were recorded for this clonotype. The V gene is TRBV12-3 or TRBV12-4, the J gene TRBJ2-7, with 12 bases identical to TRBD2. After removal of 5 bases from V and 2 bases from J, the junction contained 7 bases not matched to a gene. The CDR3 contains 16 residues. DNA of the CDR3: TGTGCCAGCAGTACACCTTGGACTAGCGGGACCTACGAGCAGTACTTC. Translating gives CASSTPWTSGTYEQYF.

This clonotype has at least ten counts. CDR3 sequence: CASSFPRQAGPDNEQFF. The CDR3, as DNA: TGCGCCAGCAGCTTTCCGCGGCAGGCGGGTCCCGACAATGAGCAGTTCTTC. V and J are TRBV5-1 and TRBJ2-1; the D gene is possibly TRBD2 (5 bases). Between the trimmed V and J ends, which lost 2 bases and 5 bases, there was a span of 20 bases. This CDR3 is built from 17 residues. CDR1 SGHRS and CDR2 YFSETQ come from the germline V gene.

In this sample, this clonotype turned up many times. This chain joins TRBV5-1 and TRBJ2-1; 8 nucleotides match TRBD2. Per the germline V gene, CDR1 is SGHRS and CDR2 is YFSETQ. The junction had 14 bases not matched to a gene; V was cut back by 4 bases and J by 8 bases. The CDR3 has 16 amino acids. CDR3 bases: TGCGCCAGCAGCCCTCTTGGGGCGGGAGGAACGGATGAGCAGTTCTTC. It yields the protein CASSPLGAGGTDEQFF.

This clonotype was seen at least ten times. The chain uses TRBV6-6 and TRBJ1-3; D unresolved. Trimming stripped 7 bases from V and 1 base from J, with 11 bases between. Germline lookup yields CDR1 MNHNY and CDR2 SVGAGI (reference sequence). This CDR3 is built from 14 residues. DNA of the CDR3: TGTGCCAGCACTGCATTAGGGTCTGGAAACACCATATATTTT. Its translation is CASTALGSGNTIYF.

V gene TRBV7-3 combines with J gene TRBJ1-1, with a weak D call TRBD1 (6 bases). Germline assignment: CDR1 SGHTA and CDR2 FQGTGA. V was pared by 5 bases and J by 3 bases, with 10 bases between. The CDR3 length is 13 residues. The CDR3 region has the DNA TGTGCCAGCAGCAGACAGGAGGACACTGAAGCTTTCTTT. Translated, it gives CASSRQEDTEAFF.

This clonotype was seen a few times. The chain carries TRBV4-2 and TRBJ1-1; tentative D call: TRBD1 (6 bases). Trimming shortened V by 4 bases and J by 1 base, and 13 bases separated the two germline ends. Germline V gene lookup returns CDR1 LGHNA and CDR2 YNFKEQ. The CDR3 is 15 amino acids. CDR3 region: CASSPMGHRNTEAFF. CDR3 nucleotides: TGTGCCAGCAGCCCAATGGGACATCGGAACACTGAAGCTTTCTTT.

The gene calls are TRBV30 and TRBJ1-3; D is unresolved. The germline V gene has CDR1 GTSNPN and CDR2 SVGIG (reference sequence). V lost 4 bases, J lost 0 bases, and 10 bases lay in between. The CDR3 is made up of 14 amino acids. The CDR3: CAWMSRSSGNTIYF. The CDR3, as DNA: TGTGCCTGGATGAGTAGAAGCTCTGGAAACACCATATATTTT.

This clonotype was observed a few times. A read error may produce the germline difference seen at one junction end. V and J are TRBV11-2 and TRBJ2-1, with 12 bases matching TRBD1. Germline lookup yields CDR1 SGHAT and CDR2 FQNNGV. This CDR3 contains 13 residues. In DNA, the CDR3 is TGTGCCAGCAGCCCCCTTCGGGGACAGGGGGCGATCTTC. As protein: CASSPLRGQGAIF.

This clonotype has a count of ten or more. V and J are TRBV7-8 and TRBJ2-1; no reliable D call. CDR3 length: 11 amino acids. Trimming removed 4 bases at V and 9 bases at J, with 7 bases between. Germline-derived CDR1 and CDR2 are SGHVS and FQNEAQ. The CDR3 loop is CASSSDGEQFF. The CDR3 nucleotides are TGTGCCAGCAGCTCCGACGGTGAGCAGTTCTTC.

This clonotype was observed at least ten times. The chain is built from TRBV20-1 and TRBJ2-5; D remains ambiguous. Germline V lookup: CDR1 DFQATT, CDR2 SNEGSKA (reference sequence). CDR3 length: 12 residues. V was cut by 5 bases and J by 2 bases, with 9 bases left in between. For the CDR3, the DNA is TGCAGTGCTCTGGACCTTCAAGAGACCCAGTACTTC. Residues: CSALDLQETQYF.

This clonotype came up many times. The CDR3 here is CASSQDSGRAPEQFF. The CDR3 coding sequence is TGCGCCAGCAGCCAAGATAGCGGGAGGGCACCTGAGCAGTTCTTC. The V call is TRBV4-1, the J call TRBJ2-1; 11 nucleotides agree with TRBD2. This CDR3 comprises 15 residues. Germline V gene lookup returns CDR1 MGHRA and CDR2 YSYEKL. V lost 0 bases and J lost 9; bases outside the gene matches: 4.

The rearrangement links TRBV10-3 to TRBJ2-7, with D perhaps matching TRBD2 (6 bases). The CDR3 spans 16 residues. Trimming took off 3 bases at V and 3 bases at J, with 18 bases between the two ends. In germline, CDR1 is ENHRY, CDR2 SYGVKD. Here the CDR3 DNA reads TGTGCCATCAGTGACTCGGGAGACAACCTCCGCTACGAGCAGTACTTC. This gives the protein CAISDSGDNLRYEQYF.

V usage is TRBV15 and J usage is TRBJ1-2; D call uncertain. Trimming cost V 0 bases and J 8 bases, with 13 bases left between them. CDR3 length: 14 residues. Germline CDR1 LNHNV, CDR2 YYDKDF (reference sequence). The chain's CDR3 is CATSRDRAEEGYTF. As DNA, the CDR3 is TGTGCCACCAGCAGAGATCGGGCAGAGGAAGGCTACACCTTC.

This clonotype was observed many times. The V gene is TRBV4-2, the J gene TRBJ2-7; a possible D gene is TRBD1 (6 bases). CDR1 is LGHNA and CDR2 is YNFKEQ in the germline V gene. The V and J ends lost 3 bases and 2 bases respectively, with 20 bases between them. The CDR3 length is 17 residues. The CDR3 here is CASSQARTVEGTYEQYF. DNA for the CDR3: TGTGCCAGCAGCCAGGCAAGGACAGTAGAGGGTACCTACGAGCAGTACTTC.

This clonotype was seen a few times. The V call is TRBV2, the J call TRBJ2-1, with TRBD2 identical over 9 bases. The V gene end was trimmed by 4 bases and the J gene end by 8 bases; junction bases not matched to a gene: 6. Per germline, CDR1 SNHLY and CDR2 FYNNEI. This CDR3 has 14 amino acids. The CDR3 loop is CASSGSSGRYEQFF. The CDR3 DNA sequence: TGTGCCAGCAGTGGGAGTAGCGGGAGATATGAGCAGTTCTTC.

This clonotype has just a few counts. The chain combines TRBV5-4 with TRBJ2-1, with D possibly TRBD2 on 5 matching bases. Germline CDR1 reads SGHNT; CDR2 reads YYREEE (reference sequence). This CDR3 is built from 15 residues. The V and J ends lost 3 bases and 4 bases respectively, with 14 bases between them. The CDR3 coding sequence is TGTGCCAGCAGCTGGGATTTAGCGTCGTACAATGAGCAGTTCTTC. Translated, it gives CASSWDLASYNEQFF.

This clonotype was detected ten times or more. The CDR3 bases are TGTGCCAGTAGTCGTTTTCCGGGACAGGGGGCCGGCGAGCAGTACTTC. Translation gives CASSRFPGQGAGEQYF. This chain links TRBV19 with TRBJ2-7; 12 bases are a match to TRBD1. Germline CDR1 LNHDA, CDR2 SQIVND (reference sequence). J lost 6 bases, V lost 5 bases, and 11 bases had no gene match. This CDR3 has 16 residues.

In this sample, this clonotype turned up many times. The V call is TRBV4-1, the J call TRBJ2-3; 8 bases are shared with TRBD2. The CDR3 extends over 17 amino acids. Germline trimming cut 0 bases from V and 1 base from J; bases unmatched to any gene: 6. Germline V gene lookup returns CDR1 MGHRA and CDR2 YSYEKL. The CDR3 sequence is CASSQDPPAGGTDTQYF. The CDR3 DNA reads as TGCGCCAGCAGCCAAGATCCCCCAGCGGGAGGCACAGATACGCAGTATTTT.

Many counts were recorded for this clonotype. The chain links TRBV5-1 to TRBJ2-3; D uncertain. CDR1 and CDR2 from the germline V gene are SGHRS and YFSETQ. V was cut by 0 bases and J by 2 bases, with 7 bases left in between. The CDR3 covers 14 residues. The CDR3, as DNA: TGCGCCAGCAGCTTGGGACAAGACACAGATACGCAGTATTTT. Its protein product is CASSLGQDTDTQYF.

Of note for this clonotype: A read error is possible here, since a much larger clone lies one base away. The chain joins TRBV7-3 to TRBJ2-1; TRBD1 agrees at 8 bases. V lost 5 bases and J lost 4; bases outside the gene matches: 7. The CDR3 covers 15 residues. Germline V lookup: CDR1 SGHTA, CDR2 FQGTGA. Here the CDR3 reads CASSPGGLGYNEQFF. The DNA of the CDR3 is TGTGCCAGCAGCCCAGGGGGCTTAGGGTACAATGAGCAGTTCTTC.

This clonotype was seen just once. V and J are TRBV25-1 and TRBJ2-7; D is uncertain. The germline CDR1 and CDR2 sequences are MGHDK and SYGVNS. This CDR3 region has 14 residues. Trimming left V 1 base short and J 2 bases short, with 9 bases between. CDR3 amino acids: CASSESGVAYEQYF. CDR3 DNA: TGTGCCAGCAGTGAATCCGGCGTAGCCTACGAGCAGTACTTC.

The chain joins TRBV5-1 to TRBJ2-5, with D possibly TRBD2 on 5 matching bases. Germline V gene lookup returns CDR1 SGHRS and CDR2 YFSETQ. V was clipped by 4 bases and J by 5 bases, with 12 bases between them. The CDR3 is 13 residues long. The CDR3 sequence: CASSPEGGETQYF. DNA of the CDR3: TGCGCCAGCAGCCCTGAGGGTGGGGAGACCCAGTACTTC.

Many counts were recorded for this clonotype. The rearrangement joins TRBV5-1 to TRBJ1-1; D remains unclear. Germline CDR1 is SGHRS and CDR2 is YFSETQ. V was pared by 7 bases and J by 0 bases, with 16 bases between. The CDR3 loop spans 15 amino acids. CDR3 protein: CASHDGLYLNTEAFF. In DNA, the CDR3 is TGCGCCAGCCATGATGGTCTTTACCTGAACACTGAAGCTTTCTTT. Filled out from reference TRBV5-1 and TRBJ1-1, the complete variable domain reads KAGVTQTPRYLIKTRGQQVTLSCSPISGHRSVSWYQQTPGQGLQFLFEYFSETQRNKGNFPGRFSGRQFSNSRSEMNVSTLELGDSALYLCASHDGLYLNTEAFFGQGTRLTVV.